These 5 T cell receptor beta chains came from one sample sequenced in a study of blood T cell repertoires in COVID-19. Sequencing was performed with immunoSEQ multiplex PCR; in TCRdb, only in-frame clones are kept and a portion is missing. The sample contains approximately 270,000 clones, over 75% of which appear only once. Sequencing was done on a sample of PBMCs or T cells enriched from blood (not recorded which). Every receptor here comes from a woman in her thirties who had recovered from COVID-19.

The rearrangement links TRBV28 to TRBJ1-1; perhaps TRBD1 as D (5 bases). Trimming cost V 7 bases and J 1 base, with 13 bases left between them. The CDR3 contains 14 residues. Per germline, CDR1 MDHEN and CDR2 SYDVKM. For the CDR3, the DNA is TGTGCCAGCACCCTACTGCAGGGGAACACTGAAGCTTTCTTT. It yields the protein CASTLLQGNTEAFF.

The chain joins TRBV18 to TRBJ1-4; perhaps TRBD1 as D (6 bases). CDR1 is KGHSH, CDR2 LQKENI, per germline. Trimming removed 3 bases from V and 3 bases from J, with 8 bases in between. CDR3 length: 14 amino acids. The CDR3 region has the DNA TGTGCCAGCTCACCGTCAGGGGCTAATGAAAAACTGTTTTTT. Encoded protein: CASSPSGANEKLFF. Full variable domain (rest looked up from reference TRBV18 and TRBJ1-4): NAGVMQNPRHLVRRRGQEARLRCSPMKGHSHVYWYRQLPEEGLKFMVYLQKENIIDESGMPKERFSAEFPKEGPSILRIQQVVRGDSAAYFCASSPSGANEKLFFGSGTQLSVL.

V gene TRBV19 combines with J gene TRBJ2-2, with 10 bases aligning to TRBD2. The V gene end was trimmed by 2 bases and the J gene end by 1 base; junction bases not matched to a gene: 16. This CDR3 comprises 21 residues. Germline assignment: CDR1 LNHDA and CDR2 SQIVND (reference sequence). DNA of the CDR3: TGTGCCAGTAGTATATATCCGCAGCGGGAGGGCCTCGGGAAGAACACCGGGGAGCTGTTTTTT. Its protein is CASSIYPQREGLGKNTGELFF.

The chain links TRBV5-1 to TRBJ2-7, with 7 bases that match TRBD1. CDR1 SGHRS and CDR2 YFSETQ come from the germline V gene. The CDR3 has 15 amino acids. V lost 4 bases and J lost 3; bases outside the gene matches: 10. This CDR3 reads CASSITGQAIYEQYF. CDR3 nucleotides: TGCGCCAGCAGCATTACTGGACAGGCCATCTACGAGCAGTACTTC.

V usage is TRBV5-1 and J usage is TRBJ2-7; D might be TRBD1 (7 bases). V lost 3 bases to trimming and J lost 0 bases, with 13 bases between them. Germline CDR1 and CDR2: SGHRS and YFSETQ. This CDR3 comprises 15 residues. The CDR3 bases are TGCGCCAGCAGCTGGGGGGACAGTAGCTCCTACGAGCAGTACTTC. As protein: CASSWGDSSSYEQYF.